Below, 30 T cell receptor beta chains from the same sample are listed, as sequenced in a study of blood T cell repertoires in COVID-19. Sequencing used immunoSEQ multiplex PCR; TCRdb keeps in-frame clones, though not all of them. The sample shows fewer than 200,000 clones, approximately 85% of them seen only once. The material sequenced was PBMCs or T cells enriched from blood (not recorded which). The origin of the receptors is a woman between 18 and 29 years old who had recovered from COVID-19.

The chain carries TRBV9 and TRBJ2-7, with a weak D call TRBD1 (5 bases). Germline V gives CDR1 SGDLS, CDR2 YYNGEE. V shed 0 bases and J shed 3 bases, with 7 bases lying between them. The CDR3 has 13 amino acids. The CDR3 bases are TGTGCCAGCAGCGTAGACCAGGGCTACGAGCAGTACTTC. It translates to CASSVDQGYEQYF.

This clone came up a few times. CDR3 loop: CASSYSTGVSNQPQHF. CDR3 bases: TGTGCCAGCAGTTACTCGACAGGGGTTAGCAATCAGCCCCAGCATTTT. V and J are TRBV6-2 or TRBV6-3 and TRBJ1-5; 8 bases fit TRBD1. There are 16 residues in the CDR3. The V and J ends lost 0 bases and 0 bases, in that order; junction bases with no gene match: 1. Germline V lookup: CDR1 MNHEY, CDR2 SVGEGT.

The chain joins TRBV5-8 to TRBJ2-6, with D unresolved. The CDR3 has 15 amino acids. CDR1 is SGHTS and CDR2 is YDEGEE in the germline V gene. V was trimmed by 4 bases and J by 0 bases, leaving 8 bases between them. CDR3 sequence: CASSTYRSGANVLTF. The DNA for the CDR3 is TGTGCCAGCAGCACCTATCGCTCTGGGGCCAACGTCCTGACTTTC.

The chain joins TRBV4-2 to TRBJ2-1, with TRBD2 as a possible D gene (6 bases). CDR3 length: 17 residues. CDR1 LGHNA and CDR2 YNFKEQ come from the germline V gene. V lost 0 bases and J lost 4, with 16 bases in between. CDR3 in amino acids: CASSQDSNRGSYNEQFF. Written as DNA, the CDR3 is TGTGCCAGCAGCCAAGATAGCAATCGGGGGTCTTACAATGAGCAGTTCTTC.

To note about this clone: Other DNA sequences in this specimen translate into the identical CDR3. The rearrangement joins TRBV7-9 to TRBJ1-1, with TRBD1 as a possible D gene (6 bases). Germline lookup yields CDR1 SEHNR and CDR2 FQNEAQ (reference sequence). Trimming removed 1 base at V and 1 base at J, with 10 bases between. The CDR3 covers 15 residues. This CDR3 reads CASSLGGGRNTEAFF. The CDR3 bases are TGTGCCAGCAGCTTAGGAGGGGGTCGGAACACTGAAGCTTTCTTT.

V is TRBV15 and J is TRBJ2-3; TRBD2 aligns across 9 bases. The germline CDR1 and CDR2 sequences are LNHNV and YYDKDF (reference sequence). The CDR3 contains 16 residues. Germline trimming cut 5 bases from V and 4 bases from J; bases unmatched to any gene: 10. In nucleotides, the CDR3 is TGTGCCACCAGCGGCGTAGCGGGAGAAGGCGCAGATACGCAGTATTTT. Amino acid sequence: CATSGVAGEGADTQYF. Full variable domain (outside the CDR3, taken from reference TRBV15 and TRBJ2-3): DAMVIQNPRYQVTQFGKPVTLSCSQTLNHNVMYWYQQKSSQAPKLLFHYYDKDFNNEADTPDNFQSRRPNTSFCFLDIRSPGLGDTAMYLCATSGVAGEGADTQYFGPGTRLTVL.

The DNA for the CDR3 is TGTGCCTGGAGTCGACAGACGAACACTGAAGCTTTCTTT. Amino acid sequence: CAWSRQTNTEAFF. This chain uses TRBV30 with TRBJ1-1, with D possibly matching TRBD1 (5 bases). This CDR3 is built from 13 residues. In germline, CDR1 is GTSNPN, CDR2 SVGIG (reference sequence). The V end lost 2 bases, the J end lost 1 base, and 8 bases lay between the germline ends. The full variable domain, with the rest looked up from reference TRBV30 and TRBJ1-1, is SQTIHQWPATLVQPVGSPLSLECTVEGTSNPNLYWYRQAAGRGLQLLFYSVGIGQISSEVPQNLSASRPQDRQFILSSKKLLLSDSGFYLCAWSRQTNTEAFFGQGTRLTVV.

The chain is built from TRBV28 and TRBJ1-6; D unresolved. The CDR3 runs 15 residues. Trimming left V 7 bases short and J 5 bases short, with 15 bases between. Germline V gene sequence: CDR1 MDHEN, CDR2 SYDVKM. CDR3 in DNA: TGTGCCAGCATCAGAAGACTGATCAATAATTCACCCCTCCACTTT. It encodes CASIRRLINNSPLHF.

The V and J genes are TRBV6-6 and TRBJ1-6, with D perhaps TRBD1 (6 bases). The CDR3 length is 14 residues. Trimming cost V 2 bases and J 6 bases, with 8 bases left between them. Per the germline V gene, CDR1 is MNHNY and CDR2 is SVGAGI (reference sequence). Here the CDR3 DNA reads TGTGCCAGCAGTTACGCAGGGGTTAATTCACCCCTCCACTTT. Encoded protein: CASSYAGVNSPLHF.

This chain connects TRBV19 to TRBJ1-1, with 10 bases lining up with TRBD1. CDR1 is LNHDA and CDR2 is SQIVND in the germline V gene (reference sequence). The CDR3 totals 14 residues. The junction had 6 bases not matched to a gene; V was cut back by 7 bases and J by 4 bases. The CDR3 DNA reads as TGTGCCAGTACCGATGGGGACAGGGGCACTGAAGCTTTCTTT. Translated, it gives CASTDGDRGTEAFF.

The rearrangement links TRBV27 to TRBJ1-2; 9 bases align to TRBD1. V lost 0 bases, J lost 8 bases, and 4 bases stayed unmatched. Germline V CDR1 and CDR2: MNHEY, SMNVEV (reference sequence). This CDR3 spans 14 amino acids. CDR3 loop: CASSLSQGARGYTF. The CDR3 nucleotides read TGTGCCAGCAGTTTATCACAGGGGGCGCGCGGCTACACCTTC.

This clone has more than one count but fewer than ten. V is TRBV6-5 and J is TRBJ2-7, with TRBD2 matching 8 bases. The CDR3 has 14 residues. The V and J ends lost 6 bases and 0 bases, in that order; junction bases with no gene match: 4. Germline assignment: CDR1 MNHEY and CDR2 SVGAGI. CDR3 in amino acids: CASSYGTSSYEQYF. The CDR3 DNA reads TGTGCCAGCAGCTATGGGACTAGCTCCTACGAGCAGTACTTC.

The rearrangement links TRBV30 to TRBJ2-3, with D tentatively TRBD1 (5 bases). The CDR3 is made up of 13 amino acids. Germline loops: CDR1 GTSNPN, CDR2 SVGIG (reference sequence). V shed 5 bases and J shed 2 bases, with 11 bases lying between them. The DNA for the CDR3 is TGTGCCTGGGGGCAGGGTCACACAGATACGCAGTATTTT. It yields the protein CAWGQGHTDTQYF.

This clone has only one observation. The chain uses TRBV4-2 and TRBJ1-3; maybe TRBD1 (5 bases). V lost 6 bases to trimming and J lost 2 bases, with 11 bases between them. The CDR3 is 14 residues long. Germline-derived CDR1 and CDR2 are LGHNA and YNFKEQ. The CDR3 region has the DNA TGTGCCAGCAGTTTCGGGGGACCTGGAAACACCATATATTTT. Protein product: CASSFGGPGNTIYF.

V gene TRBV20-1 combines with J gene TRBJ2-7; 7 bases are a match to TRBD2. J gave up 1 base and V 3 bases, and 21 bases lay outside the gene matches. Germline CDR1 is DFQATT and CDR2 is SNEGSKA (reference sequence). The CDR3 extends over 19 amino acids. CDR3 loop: CSASRAGIYGSGPSYEQYF. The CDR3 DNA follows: TGCAGTGCTAGTCGAGCGGGGATATACGGCAGCGGGCCTTCCTACGAGCAGTACTTC.

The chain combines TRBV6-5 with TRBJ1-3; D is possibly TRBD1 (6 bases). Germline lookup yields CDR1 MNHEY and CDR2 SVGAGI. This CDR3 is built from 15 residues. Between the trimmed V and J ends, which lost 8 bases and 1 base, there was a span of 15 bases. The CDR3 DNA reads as TGTGCCAGCCAAGGATTAGGGGGTTCTGGAAACACCATATATTTT. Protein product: CASQGLGGSGNTIYF.

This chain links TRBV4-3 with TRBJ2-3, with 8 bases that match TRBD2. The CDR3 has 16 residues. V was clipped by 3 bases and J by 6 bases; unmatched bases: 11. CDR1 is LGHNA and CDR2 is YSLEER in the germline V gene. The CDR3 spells CASSQQAGEYQDTQYF. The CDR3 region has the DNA TGCGCCAGCAGCCAGCAAGCGGGGGAGTATCAGGATACGCAGTATTTT.

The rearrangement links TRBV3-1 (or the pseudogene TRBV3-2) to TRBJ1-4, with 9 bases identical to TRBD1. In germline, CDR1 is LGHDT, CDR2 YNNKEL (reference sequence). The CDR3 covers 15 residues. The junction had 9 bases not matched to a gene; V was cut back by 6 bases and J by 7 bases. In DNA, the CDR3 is TGTGCCAGCAGGAGTACAGGGGGCGCGTCTGAAAAACTGTTTTTT. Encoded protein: CASRSTGGASEKLFF.

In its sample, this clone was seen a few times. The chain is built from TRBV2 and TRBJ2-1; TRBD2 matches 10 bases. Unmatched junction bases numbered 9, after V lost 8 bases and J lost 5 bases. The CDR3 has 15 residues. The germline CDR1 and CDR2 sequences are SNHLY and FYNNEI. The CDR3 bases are TGTGCCAGCGCCCGCCTAGCGGGAGCCCACAATGAGCAGTTCTTC. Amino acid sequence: CASARLAGAHNEQFF.

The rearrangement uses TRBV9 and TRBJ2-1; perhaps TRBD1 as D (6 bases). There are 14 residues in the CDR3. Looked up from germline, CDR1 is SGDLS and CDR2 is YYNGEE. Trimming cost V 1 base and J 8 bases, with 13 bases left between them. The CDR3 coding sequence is TGTGCCAGCAGCGTATTAAGCGCAGGGGATGAGCAGTTCTTC. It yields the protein CASSVLSAGDEQFF.

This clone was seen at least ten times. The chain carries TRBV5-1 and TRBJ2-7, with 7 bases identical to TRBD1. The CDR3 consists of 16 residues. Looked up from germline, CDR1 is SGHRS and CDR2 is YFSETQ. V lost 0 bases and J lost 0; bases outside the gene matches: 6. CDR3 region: CASSLAQGDSSYEQYF. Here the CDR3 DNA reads TGCGCCAGCAGCTTGGCCCAGGGGGACAGCTCCTACGAGCAGTACTTC. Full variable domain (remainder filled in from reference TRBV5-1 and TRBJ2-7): KAGVTQTPRYLIKTRGQQVTLSCSPISGHRSVSWYQQTPGQGLQFLFEYFSETQRNKGNFPGRFSGRQFSNSRSEMNVSTLELGDSALYLCASSLAQGDSSYEQYFGPGTRLTVT.

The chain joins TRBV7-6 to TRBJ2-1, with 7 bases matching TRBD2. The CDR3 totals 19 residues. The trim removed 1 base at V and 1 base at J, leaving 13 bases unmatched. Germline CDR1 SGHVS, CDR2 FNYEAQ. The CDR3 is CASSLGGAGAGQSYNEQFF. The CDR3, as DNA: TGTGCCAGCAGCTTAGGTGGGGCGGGAGCGGGGCAATCCTACAATGAGCAGTTCTTC.

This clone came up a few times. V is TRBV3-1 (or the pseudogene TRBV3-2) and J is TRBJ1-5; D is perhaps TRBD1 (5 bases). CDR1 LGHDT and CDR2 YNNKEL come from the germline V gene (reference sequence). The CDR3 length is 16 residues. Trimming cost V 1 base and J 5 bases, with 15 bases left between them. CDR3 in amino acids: CASSQVGGDGDQPQHF. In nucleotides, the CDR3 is TGTGCCAGCAGCCAAGTTGGAGGGGATGGCGATCAGCCCCAGCATTTT.

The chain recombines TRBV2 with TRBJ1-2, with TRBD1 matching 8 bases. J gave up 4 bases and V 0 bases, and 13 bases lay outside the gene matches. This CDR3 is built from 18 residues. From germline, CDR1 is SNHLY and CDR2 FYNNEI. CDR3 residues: CASSEAHETGVYSYGYTF. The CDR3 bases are TGTGCCAGCAGTGAAGCGCATGAGACAGGGGTCTATTCCTATGGCTACACCTTC.

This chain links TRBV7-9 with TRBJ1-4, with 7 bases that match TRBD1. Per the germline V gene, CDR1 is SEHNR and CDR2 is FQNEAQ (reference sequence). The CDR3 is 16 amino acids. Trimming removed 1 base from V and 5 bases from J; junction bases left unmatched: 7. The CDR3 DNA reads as TGTGCCAGCAGCTTAGGCGGGACAGAAAAAAATGAAAAACTGTTTTTT. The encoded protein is CASSLGGTEKNEKLFF.

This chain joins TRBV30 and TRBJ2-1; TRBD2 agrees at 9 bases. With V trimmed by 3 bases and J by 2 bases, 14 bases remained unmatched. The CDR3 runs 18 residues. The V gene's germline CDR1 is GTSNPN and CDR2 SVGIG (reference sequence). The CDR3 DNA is TGTGCCTGGAGACTGGGGCTAGCGGGATCAGTCGCCTACAATGAGCAGTTCTTC. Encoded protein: CAWRLGLAGSVAYNEQFF.

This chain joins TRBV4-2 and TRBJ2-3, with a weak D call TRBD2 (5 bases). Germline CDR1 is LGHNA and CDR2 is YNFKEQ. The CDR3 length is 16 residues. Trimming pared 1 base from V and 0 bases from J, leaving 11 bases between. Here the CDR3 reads CASSQGALESTDTQYF. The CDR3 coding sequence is TGTGCCAGCAGCCAAGGGGCACTAGAAAGCACAGATACGCAGTATTTT.

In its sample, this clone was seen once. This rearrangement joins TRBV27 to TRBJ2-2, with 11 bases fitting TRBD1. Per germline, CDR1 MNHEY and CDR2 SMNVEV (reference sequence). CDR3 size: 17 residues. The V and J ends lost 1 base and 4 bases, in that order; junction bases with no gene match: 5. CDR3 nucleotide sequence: TGTGCCAGCAGTTTATTGCGAGGGACAGGGGGCACCGGGGAGCTGTTTTTT. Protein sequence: CASSLLRGTGGTGELFF.

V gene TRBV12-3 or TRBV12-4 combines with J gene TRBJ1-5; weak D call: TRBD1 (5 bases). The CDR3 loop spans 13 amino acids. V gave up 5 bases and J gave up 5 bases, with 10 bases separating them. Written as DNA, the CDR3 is TGTGCCAGCAGTACAGGTTTAGATCAGCCCCAGCATTTT. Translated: CASSTGLDQPQHF.

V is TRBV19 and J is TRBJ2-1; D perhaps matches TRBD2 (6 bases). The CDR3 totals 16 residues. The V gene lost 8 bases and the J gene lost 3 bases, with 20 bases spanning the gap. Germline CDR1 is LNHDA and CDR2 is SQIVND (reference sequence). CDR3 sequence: CASSPTGTDIYNEQFF. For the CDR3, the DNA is TGTGCCAGTTCCCCCACCGGGACTGATATCTACAATGAGCAGTTCTTC.